This T cell receptor beta chain comes out of a study of post-analysis software for immune sequencing data. Whole-study context: Relapsing-remitting, secondary progressive and progressive-relapsing multiple sclerosis courses were included. Whole-study results and caveats: About 5 TRBV segments, including TRBV5-6, TRBV5-1 and TRBV20-1, were more frequent in patients than controls.

This clonotype turned up a few times. No antigen is known for it. The CDR3 has 15 amino acids. V was cut by 4 bases and J by 5 bases, with 17 bases left in between. CDR1 and CDR2 (germline): SGHTA, FQGNSA. Incorporated into the TCR beta cDNA libraries were unique molecular identifiers, which served to reduce PCR and sequencing biases. T cells numbering about 1 to 11 million yielded approximately 500,000 cDNA molecules. Via MiXCR, TCRdb re-called the PCR reads, giving one row per CDR3 protein. The sample has some 700,000 distinct CDR3 sequences; around 64% are singletons. The clonotype was recovered from a girl aged 2 to 9 with multiple sclerosis. The sequencing input was blood. This chain connects TRBV7-2 to TRBJ2-5, with D possibly matching TRBD2 (7 bases). In DNA, the CDR3 is TGTGCCAGCAGCTCCCAGAGGGGGGGGCGGGAGACCCAGTACTTC. It is translated as CASSSQRGGRETQYF.